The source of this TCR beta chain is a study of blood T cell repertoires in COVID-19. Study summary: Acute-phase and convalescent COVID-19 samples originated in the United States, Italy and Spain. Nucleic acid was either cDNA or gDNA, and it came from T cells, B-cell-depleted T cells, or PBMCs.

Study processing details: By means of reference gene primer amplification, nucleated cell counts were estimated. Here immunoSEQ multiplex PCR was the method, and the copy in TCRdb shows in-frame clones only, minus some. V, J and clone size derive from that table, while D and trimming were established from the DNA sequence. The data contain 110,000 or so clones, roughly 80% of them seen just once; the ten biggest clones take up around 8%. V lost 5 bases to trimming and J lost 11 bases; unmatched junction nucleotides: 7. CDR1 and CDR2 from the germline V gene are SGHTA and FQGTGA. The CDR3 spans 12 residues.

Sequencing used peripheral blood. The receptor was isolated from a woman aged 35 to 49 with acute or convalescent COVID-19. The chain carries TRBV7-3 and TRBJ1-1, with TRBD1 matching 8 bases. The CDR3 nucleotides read TGTGCCAGCAGCCAAGCAGGGGGCATGGCTTTCTTT. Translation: CASSQAGGMAFF.